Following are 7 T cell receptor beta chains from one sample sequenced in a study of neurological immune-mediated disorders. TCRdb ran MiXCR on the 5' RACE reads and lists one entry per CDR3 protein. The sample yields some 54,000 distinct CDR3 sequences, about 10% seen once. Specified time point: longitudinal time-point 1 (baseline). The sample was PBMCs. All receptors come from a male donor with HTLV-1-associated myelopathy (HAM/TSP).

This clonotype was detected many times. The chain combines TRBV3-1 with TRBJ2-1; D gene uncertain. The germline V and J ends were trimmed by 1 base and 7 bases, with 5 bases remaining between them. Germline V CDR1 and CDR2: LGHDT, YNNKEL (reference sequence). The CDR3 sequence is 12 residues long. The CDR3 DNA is TGTGCCAGCAGCCAAGGGCGGAATGAGCAGTTCTTC. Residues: CASSQGRNEQFF.

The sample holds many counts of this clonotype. CDR3 nucleotides: TGTGCCACTAGAACAGGGGTGCAGCCCCAGCATTTT. Protein sequence: CATRTGVQPQHF. The chain joins TRBV28 to TRBJ1-5; 7 bases are a match to TRBD1. This CDR3 contains 12 residues. The ends lost 10 bases at V and 7 bases at J; junction bases unmatched: 7. Germline V lookup: CDR1 MDHEN, CDR2 SYDVKM.

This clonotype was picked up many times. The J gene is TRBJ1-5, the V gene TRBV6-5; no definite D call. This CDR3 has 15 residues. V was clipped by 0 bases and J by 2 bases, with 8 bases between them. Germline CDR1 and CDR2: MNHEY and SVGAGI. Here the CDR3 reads CASSYSRVGNQPQHF. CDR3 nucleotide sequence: TGTGCCAGCAGTTACTCACGGGTTGGCAATCAGCCCCAGCATTTT.

The CDR3 region has the DNA TGTGCCAGCAGCTTAGCGGCGTCTGAAGCTTTCTTT. This sequence encodes CASSLAASEAFF. This chain connects TRBV7-6 to TRBJ1-1, with unresolved D. This CDR3 is built from 12 residues. Trimming left V 0 bases short and J 6 bases short, with 5 bases between. Germline assignment: CDR1 SGHVS and CDR2 FNYEAQ.

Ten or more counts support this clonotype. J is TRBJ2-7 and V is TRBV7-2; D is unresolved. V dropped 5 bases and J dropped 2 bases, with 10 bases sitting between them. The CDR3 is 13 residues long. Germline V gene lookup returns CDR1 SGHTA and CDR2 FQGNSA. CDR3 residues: CASSVTHPYEQYF. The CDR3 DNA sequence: TGTGCCAGCAGCGTGACGCATCCCTACGAGCAGTACTTC.

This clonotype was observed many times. CDR3: CATSTRRSNSYEQYF. CDR3 coding DNA: TGTGCCACCAGCACGAGACGGTCGAACTCCTACGAGCAGTACTTC. V and J are TRBV15 and TRBJ2-7; no firm D call. The germline V gene encodes CDR1 LNHNV and CDR2 YYDKDF (reference sequence). CDR3 size: 15 residues. V lost 4 bases to trimming and J lost 0 bases, with 13 bases between them.

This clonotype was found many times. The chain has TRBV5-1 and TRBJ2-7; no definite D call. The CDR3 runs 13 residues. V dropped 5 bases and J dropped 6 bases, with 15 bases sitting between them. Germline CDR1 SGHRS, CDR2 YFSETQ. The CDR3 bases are TGCGCCAGCAGTTCAAGGGTTTCCATCGAGCAGTACTTC. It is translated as CASSSRVSIEQYF.